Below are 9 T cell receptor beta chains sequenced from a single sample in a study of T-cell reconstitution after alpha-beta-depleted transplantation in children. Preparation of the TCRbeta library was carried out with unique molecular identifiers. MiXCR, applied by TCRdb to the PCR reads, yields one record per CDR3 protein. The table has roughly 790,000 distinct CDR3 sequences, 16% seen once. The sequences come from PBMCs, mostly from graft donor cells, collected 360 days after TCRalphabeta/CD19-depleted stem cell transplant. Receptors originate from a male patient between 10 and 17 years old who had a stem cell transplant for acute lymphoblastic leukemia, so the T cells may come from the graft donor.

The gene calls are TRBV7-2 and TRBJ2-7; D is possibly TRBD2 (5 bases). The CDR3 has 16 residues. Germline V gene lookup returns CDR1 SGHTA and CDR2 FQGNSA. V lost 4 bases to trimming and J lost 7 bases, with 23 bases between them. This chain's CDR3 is CASSYHVGLAPLEQYF. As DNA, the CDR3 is TGTGCCAGCAGCTACCATGTTGGACTCGCGCCTCTGGAGCAGTACTTC.

The CDR3 sequence is CSARVSLRSYEQYF. The DNA of the CDR3 is TGCAGTGCTAGAGTCTCCCTGAGGAGCTACGAGCAGTACTTC. V and J are TRBV20-1 and TRBJ2-7; D is unclear. The CDR3 has 14 amino acids. The V end was cut by 1 base, the J end by 3 bases, with 13 bases between. Germline CDR1 DFQATT, CDR2 SNEGSKA (reference sequence).

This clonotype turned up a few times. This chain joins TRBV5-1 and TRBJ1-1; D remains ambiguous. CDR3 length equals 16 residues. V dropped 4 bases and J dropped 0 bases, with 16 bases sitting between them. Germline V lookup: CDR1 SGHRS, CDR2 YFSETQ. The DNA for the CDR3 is TGCGCCAGCAGCATTGTCGGGCGGGGAATGAACACTGAAGCTTTCTTT. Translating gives CASSIVGRGMNTEAFF.

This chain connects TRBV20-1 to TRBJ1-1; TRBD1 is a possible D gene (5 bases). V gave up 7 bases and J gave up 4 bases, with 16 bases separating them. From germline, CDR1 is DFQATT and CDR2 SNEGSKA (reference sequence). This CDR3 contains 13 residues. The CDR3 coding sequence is TGCAGTGAGGACGGGGGTACGCGCACTGAAGCTTTCTTT. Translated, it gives CSEDGGTRTEAFF.

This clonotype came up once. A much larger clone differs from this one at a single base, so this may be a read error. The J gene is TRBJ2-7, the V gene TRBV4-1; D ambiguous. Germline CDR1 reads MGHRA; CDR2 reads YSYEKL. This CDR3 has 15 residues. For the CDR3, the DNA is TGCGCCAGAAGCCAAAGTCTGGGGATTAGGGTCGAGCAGTACTTC. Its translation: CARSQSLGIRVEQYF.

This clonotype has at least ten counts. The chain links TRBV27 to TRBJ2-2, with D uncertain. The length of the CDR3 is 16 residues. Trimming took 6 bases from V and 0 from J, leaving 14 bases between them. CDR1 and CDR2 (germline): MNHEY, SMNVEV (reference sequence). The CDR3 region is CASRSTLPPNTGELFF. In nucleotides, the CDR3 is TGTGCCAGCAGGTCAACCTTACCTCCGAACACCGGGGAGCTGTTTTTT.

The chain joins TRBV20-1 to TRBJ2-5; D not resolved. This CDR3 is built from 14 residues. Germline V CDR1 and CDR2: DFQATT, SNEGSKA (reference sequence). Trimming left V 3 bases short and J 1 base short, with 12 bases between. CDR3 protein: CSARVAELQETQYF. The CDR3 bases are TGCAGTGCTAGGGTCGCGGAACTCCAAGAGACCCAGTACTTC.

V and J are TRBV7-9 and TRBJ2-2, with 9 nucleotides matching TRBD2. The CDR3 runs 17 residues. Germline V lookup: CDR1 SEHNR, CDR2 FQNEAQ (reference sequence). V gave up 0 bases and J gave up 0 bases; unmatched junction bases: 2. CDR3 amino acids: CASSLASSGANTGELFF. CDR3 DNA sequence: TGTGCCAGCAGCTTAGCGTCTAGCGGGGCGAACACCGGGGAGCTGTTTTTT.

CDR3 nucleotides: TGCGCCAGCAGCTTGGCCGTCCAGAACACCGGGGAGCTGTTTTTT. Translating gives CASSLAVQNTGELFF. The chain links TRBV5-1 to TRBJ2-2; D is undetermined. The CDR3 is 15 amino acids. Trimming removed 0 bases from V and 1 base from J, with 7 bases in between. The germline CDR1 and CDR2 sequences are SGHRS and YFSETQ.